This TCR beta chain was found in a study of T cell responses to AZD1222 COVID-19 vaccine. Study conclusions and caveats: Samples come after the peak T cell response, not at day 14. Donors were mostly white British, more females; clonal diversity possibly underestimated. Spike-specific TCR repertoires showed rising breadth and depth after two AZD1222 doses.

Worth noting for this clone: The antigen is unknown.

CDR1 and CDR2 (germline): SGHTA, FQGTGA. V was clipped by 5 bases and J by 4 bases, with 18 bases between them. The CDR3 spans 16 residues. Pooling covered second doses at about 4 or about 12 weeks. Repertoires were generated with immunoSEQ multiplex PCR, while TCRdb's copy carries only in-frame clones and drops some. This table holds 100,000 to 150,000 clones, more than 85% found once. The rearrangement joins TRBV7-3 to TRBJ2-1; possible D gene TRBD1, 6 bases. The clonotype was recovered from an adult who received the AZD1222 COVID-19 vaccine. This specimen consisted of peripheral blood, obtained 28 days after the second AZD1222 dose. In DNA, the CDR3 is TGTGCCAGCAGCCCCCAGGGCGCAGGGGTATACAATGAGCAGTTCTTC. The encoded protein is CASSPQGAGVYNEQFF. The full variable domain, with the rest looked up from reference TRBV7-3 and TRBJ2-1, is GAGVSQTPSNKVTEKGKYVELRCDPISGHTALYWYRQSLGQGPEFLIYFQGTGAADDSGLPNDRFFAVRPEGSVSTLKIQRTERGDSAVYLCASSPQGAGVYNEQFFGPGTRLTVL.